The 21 T cell receptor beta chains below were found in one sample sequenced in a study of identical twins. MiXCR was run by TCRdb on the 5' RACE reads, yielding one entry per CDR3 protein. The profile shows roughly 1,500,000 distinct CDR3 sequences, 25% to 35% of them singletons. The sample consisted of cord blood. The receptors here all came from a newborn girl in good health.

CDR3 DNA: TGTGCCAGCAGCTTATTGGGGGGAAGTAGCTACAATGAGCAGTACTTC. As protein: CASSLLGGSSYNEQYF. This chain joins TRBV11-2 and TRBJ2-5; a weak D match, TRBD2 (6 bases). This CDR3 comprises 16 residues. Trimming cost V 2 bases and J 11 bases, with 24 bases left between them. Germline V CDR1 and CDR2: SGHAT, FQNNGV.

V usage is TRBV6-1 and J usage is TRBJ2-7, with 7 bases aligning to TRBD1. The CDR3 is 15 residues long. Germline assignment: CDR1 MNHNS and CDR2 SASEGT. The V segment lost 2 bases and the J segment 0 bases; nucleotides outside the gene matches: 4. Here the CDR3 reads CASSERSGGSYEQYF. As DNA, the CDR3 is TGTGCCAGCAGTGAACGGTCAGGGGGCTCCTACGAGCAGTACTTC.

This clonotype was counted between two and nine times. The V and J genes are TRBV6-5 and TRBJ2-3; no clear D gene. The V and J ends lost 5 bases and 4 bases respectively, with 13 bases between them. The V gene's germline CDR1 is MNHEY and CDR2 SVGAGI. The CDR3 has 14 residues. The chain's CDR3 is CASSTALRSDTQYF. CDR3 DNA: TGTGCCAGCAGTACGGCCCTCAGATCAGATACGCAGTATTTT.

The J gene is TRBJ2-4, the V gene TRBV27; no firm D call. Germline V gives CDR1 MNHEY, CDR2 SMNVEV (reference sequence). V lost 8 bases, J lost 1 base, and 9 bases lay in between. The CDR3 consists of 13 residues. The CDR3 DNA is TGTGCCAGCCAACCCCTCGCCAAAAACATTCAGTACTTC. Translating it yields CASQPLAKNIQYF.

This clonotype has at least ten counts. The chain carries TRBV24-1 and TRBJ2-1, with 10 bases identical to TRBD2. Germline V gives CDR1 KGHDR, CDR2 SFDVKD. This CDR3 contains 15 residues. The trim removed 3 bases at V and 5 bases at J, leaving 3 bases unmatched. In DNA form, the CDR3 reads TGTGCCACCAGTGATAGCGGGGGGGCCAACAATGAGCAGTTCTTC. Residues: CATSDSGGANNEQFF.

This clonotype was detected many times. The chain combines TRBV5-1 with TRBJ1-2, with D possibly TRBD1 on 6 matching bases. Germline CDR1 SGHRS, CDR2 YFSETQ. The CDR3 length is 12 residues. The V and J ends lost 4 bases and 3 bases respectively, with 7 bases between them. This CDR3 is CASSGQYYGYTF. CDR3 DNA sequence: TGCGCCAGCAGCGGACAGTACTATGGCTACACCTTC.

The chain recombines TRBV2 with TRBJ1-2; no reliable D call. Germline V gene lookup returns CDR1 SNHLY and CDR2 FYNNEI. Trimming took off 5 bases at V and 3 bases at J, with 10 bases between the two ends. The CDR3 is made up of 13 amino acids. The CDR3 sequence: CASSIPGDYGYTF. The CDR3 DNA reads as TGTGCCAGCAGTATCCCTGGGGACTATGGCTACACCTTC.

This sequence joins TRBV28 and TRBJ2-3, with TRBD2 identical over 12 bases. The V segment lost 6 bases and the J segment 3 bases; nucleotides outside the gene matches: 4. Germline V gene lookup returns CDR1 MDHEN and CDR2 SYDVKM. This CDR3 comprises 15 residues. CDR3 protein: CASRLAGGKTDTQYF. CDR3 nucleotide sequence: TGTGCCAGCAGGCTAGCGGGAGGGAAAACAGATACGCAGTATTTT.

This sequence joins TRBV20-1 and TRBJ2-2; D possibly corresponds to TRBD1 (6 bases). V was shortened by 0 bases and J by 5 bases, with 13 bases between the two germline ends. CDR1 is DFQATT, CDR2 SNEGSKA, per germline (reference sequence). CDR3 length: 15 amino acids. CDR3 protein: CSARERGTVTGELFF. Here the CDR3 DNA reads TGCAGTGCTAGAGAGAGGGGGACCGTAACCGGGGAGCTGTTTTTT.

This clonotype was recorded a few times. This rearrangement joins TRBV14 to TRBJ2-7; 8 bases are a match to TRBD1. The CDR3 runs to 14 residues. CDR1 is SGHDN and CDR2 is FVKESK in the germline V gene. V was clipped by 0 bases and J by 7 bases; unmatched bases: 5. The chain's CDR3 is CASSQDRRTGEQYF. The CDR3 DNA sequence: TGTGCCAGCAGCCAAGATCGTCGGACAGGGGAGCAGTACTTC.

This clonotype was observed a few times. The chain has TRBV6-6 and TRBJ2-6; TRBD1 aligns across 7 bases. CDR3 length: 17 residues. With 5 bases clipped from V and 0 bases from J, the junction kept 7 bases outside the gene matches. Germline V gene data show CDR1 as MNHNY and CDR2 as SVGAGI (reference sequence). The CDR3: CASSPGTVSSGANVLTF. Here the CDR3 DNA reads TGTGCCAGCAGTCCCGGGACAGTCAGCTCTGGGGCCAACGTCCTGACTTTC.

The chain joins TRBV6-6 to TRBJ2-1; TRBD2 aligns across 12 bases. This CDR3 spans 16 amino acids. Germline assignment: CDR1 MNHNY and CDR2 SVGAGI (reference sequence). J lost 9 bases, V lost 4 bases, and 10 bases had no gene match. The CDR3 sequence: CASSFPLAGGRSEQFF. CDR3 DNA: TGTGCCAGCAGTTTCCCGCTAGCGGGGGGGCGTAGTGAGCAGTTCTTC.

This rearrangement joins TRBV6-1 to TRBJ1-5; D gene ambiguous. Germline values: CDR1 MNHNS, CDR2 SASEGT. Trimming pared 7 bases from V and 1 base from J, leaving 11 bases between. This CDR3 is 14 amino acids long. CDR3 nucleotide sequence: TGTGCCAGCAATGTAAGGACCAGCAATCAGCCCCAGCATTTT. This codes for CASNVRTSNQPQHF.

V gene TRBV4-1 combines with J gene TRBJ2-5, with D possibly TRBD2 on 6 matching bases. The CDR3 is 15 residues long. Trimming took 3 bases from V and 1 from J, leaving 12 bases between them. Germline CDR1 and CDR2: MGHRA and YSYEKL. The chain's CDR3 is CASSHISGTQETQYF. Written as DNA, the CDR3 is TGCGCCAGCAGCCACATTAGCGGTACCCAAGAGACCCAGTACTTC.

This clonotype was detected only a few times. This rearrangement joins TRBV20-1 to TRBJ2-1; 8 bases map to TRBD2. Germline V gene lookup returns CDR1 DFQATT and CDR2 SNEGSKA (reference sequence). The trim removed 3 bases at V and 7 bases at J, leaving 11 bases unmatched. The CDR3 totals 15 residues. The DNA of the CDR3 is TGCAGTGCTAGTAGTCGGCGGGAGCGGGAGAATGAGCAGTTCTTC. This encodes CSASSRRERENEQFF.

The chain carries TRBV7-2 and TRBJ1-2; a possible D gene is TRBD1 (6 bases). In germline, CDR1 is SGHTA, CDR2 FQGNSA. The CDR3 spans 13 residues. V was trimmed by 2 bases and J by 8 bases, leaving 12 bases between them. The chain's CDR3 is CASSLPLGGGYTF. The CDR3 DNA follows: TGTGCCAGCAGCTTACCCCTAGGGGGGGGCTACACCTTC.

The chain recombines TRBV30 with TRBJ1-5; D remains unclear. Germline values: CDR1 GTSNPN, CDR2 SVGIG (reference sequence). This CDR3 has 12 amino acids. Trimming stripped 1 base from V and 4 bases from J, with 5 bases between. Here the CDR3 DNA reads TGTGCCTGGAGTGGGAGGAATCAGCCCCAGCATTTT. This encodes CAWSGRNQPQHF.

Comment on this clonotype: One end of the junction is discordant with germline, which a read error may explain. The V call is TRBV7-2, the J call TRBJ2-1; TRBD1 matches 10 bases. Germline CDR1 and CDR2: SGHTA and FQGNSA. CDR3 length: 16 residues. In DNA, the CDR3 is TGTGCCAGCAGCCCCATGACAGGGGGCAAGTACAATGGGCAGTTCTTC. Encoded protein: CASSPMTGGKYNGQFF.

The chain employs TRBV5-6 and TRBJ1-2, with 9 bases aligning to TRBD1. In germline, CDR1 is SGHDT, CDR2 YYEEEE. This CDR3 comprises 15 residues. Trimming removed 3 bases from V and 4 bases from J; junction bases left unmatched: 7. The CDR3 here is CASSWGPGQGYGYTF. CDR3 nucleotide sequence: TGTGCCAGCAGCTGGGGACCGGGACAGGGCTATGGCTACACCTTC.

The J gene is TRBJ1-2, the V gene TRBV20-1; weak D call: TRBD1 (6 bases). Germline CDR1 is DFQATT and CDR2 is SNEGSKA (reference sequence). Trimming cost V 2 bases and J 0 bases, with 10 bases left between them. The CDR3 runs 14 residues. The CDR3 bases are TGCAGTGCTAGACGACAGGACACTAACTATGGCTACACCTTC. This gives the protein CSARRQDTNYGYTF.

This clonotype was detected many times. The CDR3 DNA sequence: TGCAGCGTTGAAGAGCTAGCGGGGACACCCGGCAATGAGCAGTTCTTC. Translating it yields CSVEELAGTPGNEQFF. This chain links TRBV29-1 with TRBJ2-1; 9 bases are a match to TRBD2. CDR1 and CDR2 from the germline V gene are SQVTM and ANQGSEA. The V segment lost 0 bases and the J segment 6 bases; nucleotides outside the gene matches: 9. The CDR3 length is 16 residues.